This T cell receptor (beta chain) originates from a study of T cell changes during pregnancy in multiple sclerosis. The germline V gene has CDR1 SGHVS and CDR2 FQNEAQ. V was pared by 7 bases and J by 14 bases, with 9 bases of the junction left unmatched. The CDR3 totals 13 residues. Assay: immunoSEQ multiplex PCR; the TCRdb copy retains only in-frame clones and omits some. The sample lists 35,000 to 50,000 clones, under 90% occurring once. The source material was CD4+ T cells from peripheral blood mononuclear cells, sampled before pregnancy. The sequence derives from a female donor with multiple sclerosis, enrolled in a pregnancy study. The chain recombines TRBV7-8 with TRBJ2-1, with TRBD2 identical over 12 bases. DNA for the CDR3: TGTGCCAGCACCCCGGCTAGCGGGGGGGAAAAGTTCTTC. It codes for CASTPASGGEKFF.